Below, 2 T cell receptor beta chains from the same sample are listed, as sequenced in a study of Graves' ophthalmopathy and Graves' hyperthyroidism. RNA transcripts were the template, and TCR beta CDR3 regions were amplified from them. Investigators did first-round RT-PCR with HTBI primers, then second-round multiplex PCR. MiXCR, run by TCRdb on the multiplex PCR reads, gives a single entry per CDR3 protein. The table shows 1 million to 1.3 million distinct CDR3 sequences, with about 35% occurring only once. Sequenced sample: peripheral blood or thyroid tissue (not recorded which). The receptors were gathered from an adult man with Graves' hyperthyroidism.

The CDR3 DNA is TGTGCCACCAGCAGACGGACTAGCGGACGAGTTAGCAATCAGCCCCAGCATTTT. This encodes CATSRRTSGRVSNQPQHF. This chain links TRBV15 with TRBJ1-5; D is unresolved. This CDR3 spans 18 amino acids. V dropped 2 bases and J dropped 0 bases, with 17 bases sitting between them. CDR1 is LNHNV and CDR2 is YYDKDF in the germline V gene (reference sequence).

This clonotype was detected many times. The V and J genes are TRBV9 and TRBJ1-5; D uncertain. CDR1 is SGDLS and CDR2 is YYNGEE in the germline V gene. The CDR3 runs to 14 residues. V lost 3 bases and J 7 bases, leaving 14 bases between the germline ends. DNA of the CDR3: TGTGCCAGCAGCGAGGTGGGGATGGGGCAGCCCCAGCATTTT. Encoded protein: CASSEVGMGQPQHF.